Below are 9 T cell receptor beta chains sequenced from a single sample in a study of identical twins. TCRdb independently ran MiXCR on the 5' RACE reads; one entry per CDR3 protein. Of about 700,000 distinct CDR3 sequences listed, 8.5% to 9% are singletons. A further study also used this sample, focusing on yellow fever vaccine responses in identical twins.

Sequencing was done on a sample of PBMCs. All receptors derive from a woman between 18 and 29 years old in good health.

Note on this clonotype: This may be a read error: a much more frequent sequence differs by one nucleotide. The V gene is TRBV6-2 or TRBV6-3, the J gene TRBJ2-1; 11 bases fit TRBD2. Germline-derived CDR1 and CDR2 are MNHEY and SVGEGT. Trimming took 5 bases from V and 4 from J; bases not matched to a gene: 13. The CDR3 consists of 18 residues. The CDR3: CASSHPFIGTSGYNEQFF. The CDR3 region has the DNA TGTGCCAGCAGTCACCCGTTTATCGGGACTAGCGGATACAATGAGCAGTTCTTC.

This chain joins TRBV10-1 and TRBJ2-6, with D possibly being TRBD2 (5 bases). Trimming left V 3 bases short and J 1 base short, with 7 bases between. The CDR3 has 15 amino acids. Germline V CDR1 and CDR2: WNHNN, SYGVQD (reference sequence). CDR3 in amino acids: CASSEGGSGANVLTF. CDR3 bases: TGCGCCAGCAGTGAAGGAGGTTCTGGGGCCAACGTCCTGACTTTC.

This clonotype was detected a few times. The chain joins TRBV20-1 to TRBJ1-3; D ambiguous. Trimming cost V 5 bases and J 0 bases, with 11 bases left between them. The CDR3 contains 14 residues. Germline V gene sequence: CDR1 DFQATT, CDR2 SNEGSKA (reference sequence). As DNA, the CDR3 is TGCAGTGCTCCCACCCCGGGCTCTGGAAACACCATATATTTT. As protein: CSAPTPGSGNTIYF.

V and J are TRBV19 and TRBJ2-2; D unresolved. The CDR3 consists of 13 residues. The ends were cut back, 11 bases at V and 0 bases at J, with 10 bases in the middle. Germline CDR1 LNHDA, CDR2 SQIVND (reference sequence). In nucleotides, the CDR3 is TGTGCCGGCATGGAACCGAACACCGGGGAGCTGTTTTTT. Protein product: CAGMEPNTGELFF.

This clonotype has at least ten counts. The V gene is TRBV7-2, the J gene TRBJ2-7; 8 bases match TRBD1. This CDR3 spans 15 amino acids. J was trimmed by 2 bases and V by 0 bases; bases with no gene match: 3. The germline V gene has CDR1 SGHTA and CDR2 FQGNSA. In nucleotides, the CDR3 is TGTGCCAGCAGCTTAGCACAGGGGGGAGCCTACGAGCAGTACTTC. Protein sequence: CASSLAQGGAYEQYF.

This clonotype came up a few times. The rearrangement links TRBV6-2 or TRBV6-3 to TRBJ2-7; D perhaps matches TRBD2 (6 bases). The germline V gene has CDR1 MNHEY and CDR2 SVGEGT. Trimming left V 4 bases short and J 0 bases short, with 13 bases between. The CDR3 totals 15 residues. The DNA for the CDR3 is TGTGCCAGCAGTTTCCAGCGGGCAAACTCCTACGAGCAGTACTTC. Translated: CASSFQRANSYEQYF.

The sample holds many counts of this clonotype. V gene TRBV10-3 combines with J gene TRBJ2-7; no reliable D call. Germline V CDR1 and CDR2: ENHRY, SYGVKD. V was cut by 7 bases and J by 6 bases, with 10 bases left in between. CDR3 length equals 11 residues. The CDR3 DNA reads TGTGCCATCACTTCAGGTGTCGAGCAGTACTTC. Amino acid sequence: CAITSGVEQYF.

V gene TRBV6-1 combines with J gene TRBJ2-1; 12 nucleotides line up with TRBD2. Losses at the gene ends were 6 bases for V and 8 bases for J; bases not matched to a gene: 8. This CDR3 region has 15 residues. Germline V CDR1 and CDR2: MNHNS, SASEGT. As DNA, the CDR3 is TGTGCCAGCAGGACACTAGCGGGAGGAGGCGATGAGCAGTTCTTC. Protein sequence: CASRTLAGGGDEQFF.

Many counts were recorded for this clonotype. The V gene is TRBV9, the J gene TRBJ1-1, with 7 nucleotides matching TRBD1. V lost 4 bases to trimming and J lost 3 bases; unmatched junction nucleotides: 6. CDR1 SGDLS and CDR2 YYNGEE come from the germline V gene. The CDR3 runs to 14 residues. CDR3 DNA: TGTGCCAGCAGCAGAGACAGGGTTGACACTGAAGCTTTCTTT. As protein: CASSRDRVDTEAFF. Full variable domain (rest looked up from reference TRBV9 and TRBJ1-1): DSGVTQTPKHLITATGQRVTLRCSPRSGDLSVYWYQQSLDQGLQFLIQYYNGEERAKGNILERFSAQQFPDLHSELNLSSLELGDSALYFCASSRDRVDTEAFFGQGTRLTVV.